This T cell receptor (beta chain) was recorded in a study of blood T cells in healthy people across ages. General observations from the study: Unsorted PBMCs ruled out conclusive naive versus antigen-experienced comparison.

Sample-barcoded 5' priming and a J-beta primer mix drove a second PCR of roughly 6 to 12 cycles. TCRdb called the 5' RACE reads again in MiXCR, with one record for every CDR3 protein. This sample has 600,000 to 650,000 distinct CDR3 sequences; roughly 58% occur once, and the top ten carry 35% to 40%. The CDR3 runs to 14 residues. Trimming at V came to 6 bases and at J to 2 bases, leaving 4 bases not matched to a gene. Germline V CDR1 and CDR2: SNHLY, FYNNEI. This clonotype was counted only a few times. The antigen is not known. This receptor was taken from a man aged 55 to 70 in good health. The rearrangement links TRBV2 to TRBJ2-1; 7 bases align to TRBD2. The sequenced material came from blood. CDR3 residues: CASRGGVTYNEQFF. The CDR3 DNA sequence: TGTGCCAGCAGGGGGGGGGTAACCTACAATGAGCAGTTCTTC.